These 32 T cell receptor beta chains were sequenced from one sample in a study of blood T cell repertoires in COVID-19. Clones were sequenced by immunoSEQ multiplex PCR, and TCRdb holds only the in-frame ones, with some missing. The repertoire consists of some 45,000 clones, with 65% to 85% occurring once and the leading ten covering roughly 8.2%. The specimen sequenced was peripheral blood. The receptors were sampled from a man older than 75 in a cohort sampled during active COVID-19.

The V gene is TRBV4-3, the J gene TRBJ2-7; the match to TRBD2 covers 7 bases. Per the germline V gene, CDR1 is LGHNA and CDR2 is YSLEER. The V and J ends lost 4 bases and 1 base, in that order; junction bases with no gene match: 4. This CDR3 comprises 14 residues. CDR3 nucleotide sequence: TGCGCCAGCAGCCGGGGGACTATTTCCTACGAGCAGTACTTC. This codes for CASSRGTISYEQYF.

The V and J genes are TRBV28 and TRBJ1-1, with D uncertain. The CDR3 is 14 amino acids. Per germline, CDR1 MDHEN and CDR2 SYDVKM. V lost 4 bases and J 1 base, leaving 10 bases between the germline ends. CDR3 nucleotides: TGTGCCAGCAGTTCCTCCGGTCGGAACACTGAAGCTTTCTTT. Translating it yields CASSSSGRNTEAFF.

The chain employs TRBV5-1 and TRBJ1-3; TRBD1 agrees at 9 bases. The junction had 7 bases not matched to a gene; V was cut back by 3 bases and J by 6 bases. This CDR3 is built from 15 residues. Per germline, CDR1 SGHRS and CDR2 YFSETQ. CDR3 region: CASSSGQGKANTIYF. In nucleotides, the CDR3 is TGCGCCAGCAGCTCGGGACAGGGAAAGGCAAACACCATATATTTT.

Here the CDR3 reads CASSLEQGWTDTQYF. CDR3 sequence (DNA): TGTGCCAGCAGCCTTGAACAGGGGTGGACAGATACGCAGTATTTT. The chain couples TRBV5-8 to TRBJ2-3, with 7 bases lining up with TRBD1. This CDR3 has 15 amino acids. With 4 bases clipped from V and 3 bases from J, the junction kept 8 bases outside the gene matches. Per germline, CDR1 SGHTS and CDR2 YDEGEE.

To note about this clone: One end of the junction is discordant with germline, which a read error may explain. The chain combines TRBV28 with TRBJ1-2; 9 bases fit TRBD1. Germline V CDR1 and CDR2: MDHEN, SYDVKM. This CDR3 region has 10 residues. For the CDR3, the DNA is TGTGCCAGCAGTTCGGACAGGGGTTACTTC. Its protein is CASSSDRGYF.

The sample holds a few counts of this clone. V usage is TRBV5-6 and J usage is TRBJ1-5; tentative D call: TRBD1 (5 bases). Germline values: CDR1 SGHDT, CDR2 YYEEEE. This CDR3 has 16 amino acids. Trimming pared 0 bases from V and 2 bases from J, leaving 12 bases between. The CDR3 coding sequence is TGTGCCAGCAGCTTGGCCGGAGGGGATGGCAATCAGCCCCAGCATTTT. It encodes CASSLAGGDGNQPQHF.

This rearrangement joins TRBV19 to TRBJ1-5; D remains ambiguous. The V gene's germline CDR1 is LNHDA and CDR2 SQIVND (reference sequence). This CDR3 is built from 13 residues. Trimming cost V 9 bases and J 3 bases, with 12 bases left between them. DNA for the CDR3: TGTGCCAGCAGGCTTTCGGTCAATCAGCCCCAGCATTTT. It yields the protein CASRLSVNQPQHF.

CDR3 residues: CAISESIARKARGAEAFF. CDR3 sequence (DNA): TGTGCCATCAGTGAGTCGATAGCAAGAAAGGCTCGTGGCGCTGAAGCTTTCTTT. J is TRBJ1-1 and V is TRBV10-3; D is unresolved. The CDR3 loop spans 18 amino acids. Per germline, CDR1 ENHRY and CDR2 SYGVKD. Trimming removed 0 bases at V and 6 bases at J, with 23 bases between.

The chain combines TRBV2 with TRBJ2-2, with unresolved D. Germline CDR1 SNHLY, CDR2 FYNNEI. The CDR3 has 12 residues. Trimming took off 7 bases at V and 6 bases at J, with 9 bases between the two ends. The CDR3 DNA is TGTGCCAGCATTGACCGGGCCGGGGAGCTGTTTTTT. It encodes CASIDRAGELFF.

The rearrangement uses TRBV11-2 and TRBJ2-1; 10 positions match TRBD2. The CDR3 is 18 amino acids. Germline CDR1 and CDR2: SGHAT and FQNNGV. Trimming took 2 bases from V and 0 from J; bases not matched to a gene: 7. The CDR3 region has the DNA TGTGCCAGCAGCTTACAACAAGCTAGCGGGAGCTCCTACAATGAGCAGTTCTTC. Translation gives CASSLQQASGSSYNEQFF.

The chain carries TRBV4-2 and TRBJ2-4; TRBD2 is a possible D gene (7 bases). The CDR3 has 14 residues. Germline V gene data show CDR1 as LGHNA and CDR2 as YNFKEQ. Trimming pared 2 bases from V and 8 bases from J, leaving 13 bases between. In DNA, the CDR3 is TGTGCCAGCAGCCAAAAGGACAGCGGGGACATTCAGTACTTC. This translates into CASSQKDSGDIQYF.

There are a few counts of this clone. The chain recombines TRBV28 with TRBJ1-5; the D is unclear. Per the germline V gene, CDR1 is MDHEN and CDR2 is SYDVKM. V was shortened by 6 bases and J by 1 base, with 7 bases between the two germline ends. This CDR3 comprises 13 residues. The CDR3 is CASSPQSNQPQHF. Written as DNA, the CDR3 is TGTGCCAGCAGCCCACAGAGCAATCAGCCCCAGCATTTT.

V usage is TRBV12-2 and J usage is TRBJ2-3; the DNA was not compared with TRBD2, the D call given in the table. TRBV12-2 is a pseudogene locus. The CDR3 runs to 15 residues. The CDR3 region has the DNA TGTGCAAGTCGCTTAGCGCGTGGTACCGCAGATACGCAGTATTTT. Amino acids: CASRLARGTADTQYF.

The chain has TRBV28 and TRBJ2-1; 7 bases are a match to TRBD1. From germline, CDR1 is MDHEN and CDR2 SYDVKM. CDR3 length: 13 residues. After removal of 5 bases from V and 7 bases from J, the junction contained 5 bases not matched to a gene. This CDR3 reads CASSTTGWNEQFF. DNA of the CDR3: TGTGCCAGCAGTACGACAGGGTGGAATGAGCAGTTCTTC.

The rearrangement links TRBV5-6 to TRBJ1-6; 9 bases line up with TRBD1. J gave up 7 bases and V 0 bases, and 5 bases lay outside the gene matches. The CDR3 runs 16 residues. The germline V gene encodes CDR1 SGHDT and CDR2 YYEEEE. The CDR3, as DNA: TGTGCCAGCAGCTTGGTTGACAGGGGGAGGAATTCACCCCTCCACTTT. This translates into CASSLVDRGRNSPLHF. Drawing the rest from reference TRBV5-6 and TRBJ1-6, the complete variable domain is DAGVTQSPTHLIKTRGQQVTLRCSPKSGHDTVSWYQQALGQGPQFIFQYYEEEERQRGNFPDRFSGHQFPNYSSELNVNALLLGDSALYLCASSLVDRGRNSPLHFGNGTRLTVT.

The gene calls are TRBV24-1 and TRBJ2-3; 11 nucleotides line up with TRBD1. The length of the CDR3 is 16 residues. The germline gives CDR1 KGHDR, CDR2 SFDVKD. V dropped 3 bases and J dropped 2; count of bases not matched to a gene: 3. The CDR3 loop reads CATSDPDRGPTDTQYF. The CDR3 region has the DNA TGTGCCACCAGTGATCCGGACAGGGGGCCCACAGATACGCAGTATTTT.

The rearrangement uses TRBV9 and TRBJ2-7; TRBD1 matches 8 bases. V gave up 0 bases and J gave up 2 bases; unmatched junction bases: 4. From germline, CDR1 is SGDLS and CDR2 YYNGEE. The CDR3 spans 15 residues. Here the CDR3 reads CASSVAGGPPYEQYF. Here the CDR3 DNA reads TGTGCCAGCAGCGTAGCAGGGGGCCCTCCCTACGAGCAGTACTTC.

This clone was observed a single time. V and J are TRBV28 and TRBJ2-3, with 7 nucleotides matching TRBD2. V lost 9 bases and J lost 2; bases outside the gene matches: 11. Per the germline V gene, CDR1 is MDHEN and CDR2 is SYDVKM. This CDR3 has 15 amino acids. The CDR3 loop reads CASRGWGGLTDTQYF. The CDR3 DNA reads TGTGCCAGTCGAGGGTGGGGAGGGCTCACAGATACGCAGTATTTT.

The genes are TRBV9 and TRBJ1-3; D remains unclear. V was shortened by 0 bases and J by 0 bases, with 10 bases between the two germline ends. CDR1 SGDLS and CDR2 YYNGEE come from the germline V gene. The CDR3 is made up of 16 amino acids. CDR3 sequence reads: CASSVGHTVSGNTIYF. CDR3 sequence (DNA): TGTGCCAGCAGCGTAGGACACACAGTCTCTGGAAACACCATATATTTT.

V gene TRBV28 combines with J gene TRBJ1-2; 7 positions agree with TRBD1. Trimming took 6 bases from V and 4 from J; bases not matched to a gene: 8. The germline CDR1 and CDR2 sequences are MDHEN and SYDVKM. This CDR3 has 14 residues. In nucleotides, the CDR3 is TGTGCCAGCAGACCTGGACAGGCCGTCTATGGCTACACCTTC. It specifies CASRPGQAVYGYTF.

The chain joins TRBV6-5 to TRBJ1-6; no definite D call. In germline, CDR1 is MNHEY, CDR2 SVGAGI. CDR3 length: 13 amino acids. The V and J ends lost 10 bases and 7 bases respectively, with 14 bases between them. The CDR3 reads CATWGGLNSPLHF. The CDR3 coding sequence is TGTGCCACCTGGGGAGGGTTGAATTCACCCCTCCACTTT.

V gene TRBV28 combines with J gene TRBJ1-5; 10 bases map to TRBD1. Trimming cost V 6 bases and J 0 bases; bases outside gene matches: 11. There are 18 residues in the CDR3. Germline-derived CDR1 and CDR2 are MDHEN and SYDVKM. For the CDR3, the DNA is TGTGCCAGCAGCCCGACAGGGGGCGCGGAGTATAGCAATCAGCCCCAGCATTTT. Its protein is CASSPTGGAEYSNQPQHF.

The CDR3 here is CASSVARGSGNTIYF. The CDR3 bases are TGTGCCAGCAGCGTAGCTCGGGGCTCTGGAAACACCATATATTTT. The rearrangement links TRBV9 to TRBJ1-3; D unclear. The germline V gene encodes CDR1 SGDLS and CDR2 YYNGEE. V was trimmed by 0 bases and J by 0 bases, leaving 7 bases between them. This CDR3 is 15 amino acids long.

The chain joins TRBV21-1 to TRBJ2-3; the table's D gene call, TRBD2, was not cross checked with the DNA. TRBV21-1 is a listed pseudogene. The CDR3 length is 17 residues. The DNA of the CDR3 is TGTGCCAGCAGCAAAGTGACTAGCGGGAGATTGACAGATACGCAGTATTTT. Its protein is CASSKVTSGRLTDTQYF.

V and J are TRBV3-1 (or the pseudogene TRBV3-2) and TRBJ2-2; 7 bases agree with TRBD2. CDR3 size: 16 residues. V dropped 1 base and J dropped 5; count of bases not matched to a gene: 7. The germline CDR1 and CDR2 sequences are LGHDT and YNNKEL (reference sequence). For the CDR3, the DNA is TGTGCCAGCAGCCAAGTTAGGAGCGGGATGACCGGGGAGCTGTTTTTT. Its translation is CASSQVRSGMTGELFF.

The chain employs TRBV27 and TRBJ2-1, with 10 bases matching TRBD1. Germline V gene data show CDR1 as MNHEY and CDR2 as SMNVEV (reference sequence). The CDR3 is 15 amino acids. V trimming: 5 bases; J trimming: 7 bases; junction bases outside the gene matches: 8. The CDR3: CASSVRDRGINEQFF. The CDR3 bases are TGTGCCAGCAGTGTCCGGGACAGGGGTATTAATGAGCAGTTCTTC.

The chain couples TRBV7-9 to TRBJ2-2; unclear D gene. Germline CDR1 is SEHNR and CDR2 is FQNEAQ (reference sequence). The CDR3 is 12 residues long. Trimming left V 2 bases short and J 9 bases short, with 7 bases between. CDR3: CASSLPVRELFF. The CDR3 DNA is TGTGCCAGCAGCTTACCGGTACGGGAGCTGTTTTTT.

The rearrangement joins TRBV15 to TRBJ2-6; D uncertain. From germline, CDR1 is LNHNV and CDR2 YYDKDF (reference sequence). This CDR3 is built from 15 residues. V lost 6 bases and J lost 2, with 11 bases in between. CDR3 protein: CATRILAAGANVLTF. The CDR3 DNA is TGTGCCACCAGGATCCTTGCGGCTGGGGCCAACGTCCTGACTTTC.

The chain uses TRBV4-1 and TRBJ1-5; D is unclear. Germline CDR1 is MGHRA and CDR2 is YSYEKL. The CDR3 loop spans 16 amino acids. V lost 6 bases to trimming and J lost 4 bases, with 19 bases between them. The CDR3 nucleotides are TGCGCCAGCAGTTTTAAAGGCGGGGAAGGGAATCAGCCCCAGCATTTT. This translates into CASSFKGGEGNQPQHF.

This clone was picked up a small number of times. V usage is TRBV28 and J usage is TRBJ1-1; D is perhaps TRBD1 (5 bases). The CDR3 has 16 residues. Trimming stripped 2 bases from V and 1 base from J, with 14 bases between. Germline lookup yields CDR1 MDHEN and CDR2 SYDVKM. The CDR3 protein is CASSLNGGGRNTEAFF. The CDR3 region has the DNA TGTGCCAGCAGTTTAAATGGGGGAGGGAGGAACACTGAAGCTTTCTTT.

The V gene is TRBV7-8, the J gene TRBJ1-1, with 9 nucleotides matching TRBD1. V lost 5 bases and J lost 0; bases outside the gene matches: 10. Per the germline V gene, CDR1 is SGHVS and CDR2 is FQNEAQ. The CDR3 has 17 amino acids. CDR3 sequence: CASSPKTGGRMNTEAFF. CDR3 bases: TGTGCCAGCAGCCCTAAGACAGGGGGTAGGATGAACACTGAAGCTTTCTTT.

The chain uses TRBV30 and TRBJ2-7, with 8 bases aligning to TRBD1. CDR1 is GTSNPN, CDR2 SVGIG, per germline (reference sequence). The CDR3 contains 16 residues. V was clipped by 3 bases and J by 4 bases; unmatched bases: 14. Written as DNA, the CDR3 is TGTGCCTGGAGCGGAATCGGCCTTGACAGGGGTTACGAGCAGTACTTC. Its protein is CAWSGIGLDRGYEQYF.